The clone carrying this T cell receptor beta chain has more than one count but fewer than ten. The target antigen is unknown. Sequencing targeted expressed TCRB transcripts, as all isolated RNA had been reverse transcribed. Using immunoSEQ multiplex PCR, the repertoire was profiled, and TCRdb retains in-frame clones only, with some absent. This repertoire shows 300,000 to 350,000 clones, under 8.5% found once; its top ten account for less than 0.45%. The sample is drawn from a study of beta chain features in type 1 diabetes. The study's findings and limits: Cells carrying high TCR expression could end up over-represented when cDNA is sequenced.

This CDR3 has 15 residues. J gave up 5 bases and V 5 bases, and 10 bases lay outside the gene matches. Germline CDR1 and CDR2: SGHTA and FQGNSA. Each of the CD4+ naive, central memory, regulatory and stem cell-like memory populations was sorted via CD45RO/CCR7/CD25/CD127/CD95/CD27. The sequenced sample consisted of central memory CD4+ T cells from blood. The chain has TRBV7-2 and TRBJ2-5; TRBD2 aligns across 8 bases. The source of this sequence is a woman aged 18-29 years in good health. CDR3: CASSPRTSSGETQYF. The CDR3, as DNA: TGTGCCAGCAGCCCCAGGACTAGCAGCGGGGAGACCCAGTACTTC.